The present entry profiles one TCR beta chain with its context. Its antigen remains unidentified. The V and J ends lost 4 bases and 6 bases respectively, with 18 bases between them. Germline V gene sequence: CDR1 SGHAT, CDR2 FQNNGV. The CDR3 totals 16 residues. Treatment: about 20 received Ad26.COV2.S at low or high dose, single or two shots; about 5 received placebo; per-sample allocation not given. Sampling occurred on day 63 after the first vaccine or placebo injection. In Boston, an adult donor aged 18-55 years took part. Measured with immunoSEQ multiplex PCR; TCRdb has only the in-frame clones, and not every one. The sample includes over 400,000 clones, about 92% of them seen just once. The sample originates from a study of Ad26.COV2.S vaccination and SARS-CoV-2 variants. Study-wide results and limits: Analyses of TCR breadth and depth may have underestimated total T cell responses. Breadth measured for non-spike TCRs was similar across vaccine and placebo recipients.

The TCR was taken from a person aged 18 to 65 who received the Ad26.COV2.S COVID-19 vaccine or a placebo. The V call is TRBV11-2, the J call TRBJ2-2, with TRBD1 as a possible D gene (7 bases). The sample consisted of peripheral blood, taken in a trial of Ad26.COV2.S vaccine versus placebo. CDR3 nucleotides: TGTGCCAGCAGCTGGAGGGGGCGAGGTAATCCCGGGGAGCTGTTTTTT. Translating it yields CASSWRGRGNPGELFF.